The TCR beta chain under discussion was sequenced for a study of T cells in localized non-small cell lung cancer. The CDR3 loop spans 13 amino acids. Per the germline V gene, CDR1 is LNHDA and CDR2 is SQIVND (reference sequence). The V end was cut by 10 bases, the J end by 6 bases, with 18 bases between. The data were produced by immunoSEQ multiplex PCR, yet TCRdb's version contains in-frame clones alone and is incomplete. The table lists tens of thousands of clones, around 79% of them singletons. This specimen consisted of PBMCs, obtained before any cancer treatment. This chain connects TRBV19 to TRBJ1-1; perhaps TRBD1 as D (5 bases). The TCR was taken from a woman aged 40 to 75 with stage II squamous cell lung carcinoma. Written as DNA, the CDR3 is TGTGCCACTAGCGGGGCCGGTGGCGCTGAAGCTTTCTTT. Translated, it gives CATSGAGGAEAFF. The whole variable domain, filled in from reference TRBV19 and TRBJ1-1, reads DGGITQSPKYLFRKEGQNVTLSCEQNLNHDAMYWYRQDPGQGLRLIYYSQIVNDFQKGDIAEGYSVSREKKESFPLTVTSAQKNPTAFYLCATSGAGGAEAFFGQGTRLTVV.